This TCR beta chain comes out of a study of T cell repertoires in cytomegalovirus infection. The CDR3 runs 15 residues. Trimming stripped 5 bases from V and 5 bases from J, with 21 bases between. Germline V gives CDR1 DFQATT, CDR2 SNEGSKA (reference sequence). TCRdb analysed the reads with MiXCR anew, one entry per CDR3 protein. The sample records around 210,000 distinct CDR3 sequences, about 7% being singletons. The receptor was isolated from a human donor in good health (CMV status not recorded). Some clones in this sample may be carry-over from other donors' samples. V gene TRBV20-1 combines with J gene TRBJ1-1, with D perhaps matching TRBD1 (6 bases). The sequencing input was PBMCs. The CDR3 loop reads CSAPPNRAFGTEAFF. Here the CDR3 DNA reads TGCAGTGCTCCCCCAAACAGGGCCTTCGGGACTGAAGCTTTCTTT.